The 21 T cell receptor beta chains given below trace back to one sample, sequenced in a study of post-analysis software for immune sequencing data (dated by TCRdb to between 2015 and 2016). Overall study outcomes, separate from this receptor: Patients showed significantly higher frequencies than controls for a handful of TRBV segments, among them TRBV5-6, TRBV5-1 and TRBV20-1.

Antigens of these TCRs are unknown. Libraries were built with PCR. The sequencer was an Illumina HiSeq 2500. Unique molecular identifiers were incorporated into TCR beta cDNA libraries to reduce PCR and sequencing biases. Clones were called with MiXCR by TCRdb after fastp trimmed the public reads at Q25, and only in-frame beta chains were retained. Each record represents a unique CDR3 protein, reported with the most common genes and DNA among its rows. Across this sample there are around 700,000 distinct CDR3 sequences, with 55% to 60% seen only once. Of the sample, approximately 11% is held by the ten largest clones. The sample consisted of blood. These receptors all stem from a girl aged 2-10 years with multiple sclerosis.

This clonotype is a singleton in its sample. The chain links TRBV4-2 to TRBJ2-1, with 9 positions matching TRBD2. V lost 1 base, J lost 0 bases, and 7 bases stayed unmatched. This CDR3 has 18 residues. Germline V gene lookup returns CDR1 LGHNA and CDR2 YNFKEQ. CDR3 loop: CASSQATVRGGSYNEQFF. The CDR3 bases are TGTGCCAGCAGCCAAGCGACGGTGCGGGGGGGCTCCTACAATGAGCAGTTCTTC.

The chain has TRBV29-1 and TRBJ2-7; 12 bases align to TRBD2. The germline V gene encodes CDR1 SQVTM and CDR2 ANQGSEA. Trimming at V came to 6 bases and at J to 7 bases, leaving 7 bases not matched to a gene. CDR3 size: 13 residues. CDR3 residues: CSVELAGGGEQYF. DNA of the CDR3: TGCAGCGTGGAACTAGCGGGAGGAGGAGAGCAGTACTTC.

The chain recombines TRBV9 with TRBJ1-2; D call uncertain. Between the trimmed V and J ends, which lost 5 bases and 4 bases, there was a span of 15 bases. CDR1 SGDLS and CDR2 YYNGEE come from the germline V gene. This CDR3 is 14 amino acids long. CDR3 protein: CASRALAPRYGYTF. CDR3 bases: TGTGCCAGCAGGGCCTTGGCTCCTCGCTATGGCTACACCTTC. Complete variable domain (other parts from reference TRBV9 and TRBJ1-2): DSGVTQTPKHLITATGQRVTLRCSPRSGDLSVYWYQQSLDQGLQFLIQYYNGEERAKGNILERFSAQQFPDLHSELNLSSLELGDSALYFCASRALAPRYGYTFGSGTRLTVV.

The chain is built from TRBV6-2 or TRBV6-3 and TRBJ1-3; D not certain. V lost 10 bases, J lost 0 bases, and 10 bases lay in between. The CDR3 contains 13 residues. The V gene's germline CDR1 is MNHEY and CDR2 SVGEGT. The CDR3 reads CATQSGSGNTIYF. The CDR3 DNA is TGTGCCACCCAATCTGGCTCTGGAAACACCATATATTTT.

Here the CDR3 DNA reads TGTGCCAGCAGCCCGGGACTACGCACCGGGGAGCTGTTTTTT. Translation gives CASSPGLRTGELFF. The chain couples TRBV7-2 to TRBJ2-2; 7 bases fit TRBD2. The CDR3 spans 14 residues. The germline V gene has CDR1 SGHTA and CDR2 FQGNSA. Losses at the gene ends were 5 bases for V and 4 bases for J; bases not matched to a gene: 4. The whole variable domain, filled in from reference TRBV7-2 and TRBJ2-2, reads GAGVSQSPSNKVTEKGKDVELRCDPISGHTALYWYRQSLGQGLEFLIYFQGNSAPDKSGLPSDRFSAERTGGSVSTLTIQRTQQEDSAVYLCASSPGLRTGELFFGEGSRLTVL.

On this clonotype: One end of the junction is discordant with germline, which a read error may explain. V usage is TRBV5-6 and J usage is TRBJ2-6, with D perhaps assigned TRBD1 or TRBD2 (5 bases each). CDR1 SGHDT and CDR2 YYEEEE come from the germline V gene. The CDR3 is 14 amino acids. The CDR3 spells CASSWDIGANALTF. In DNA, the CDR3 is TGTGCCAGCAGTTGGGATATCGGGGCCAACGCCCTGACTTTC.

V and J are TRBV7-8 and TRBJ1-2; 10 positions agree with TRBD1. The CDR3 has 15 amino acids. Germline CDR1 and CDR2: SGHVS and FQNEAQ. Germline trimming cut 1 base from V and 4 bases from J; bases unmatched to any gene: 3. CDR3 amino acids: CASSLERDRGYGYTF. Written as DNA, the CDR3 is TGTGCCAGCAGCTTAGAACGGGACAGGGGCTATGGCTACACCTTC.

This clonotype has a handful of counts. This chain links TRBV18 with TRBJ1-1; D might be TRBD1 (5 bases). V was cut by 2 bases and J by 5 bases, with 9 bases left in between. The V gene's germline CDR1 is KGHSH and CDR2 LQKENI. CDR3 length: 13 amino acids. CDR3: CASSPSGRTEAFF. CDR3 nucleotide sequence: TGTGCCAGCTCACCATCGGGGCGGACTGAAGCTTTCTTT.

This chain connects TRBV18 to TRBJ2-3, with no clear D. The CDR3 extends over 15 amino acids. The ends were cut back, 2 bases at V and 4 bases at J, with 13 bases in the middle. Germline values: CDR1 KGHSH, CDR2 LQKENI. As DNA, the CDR3 is TGTGCCAGCTCACCAGGGGTCATCAGTTCAGATACGCAGTATTTT. It is translated as CASSPGVISSDTQYF.

This rearrangement joins TRBV7-2 to TRBJ2-7, with a tentative D call TRBD1 (6 bases). Germline lookup yields CDR1 SGHTA and CDR2 FQGNSA. The CDR3 length is 12 residues. With 1 base removed from V and 10 bases from J, the gap between germline ends came to 11 bases. CDR3 bases: TGTGCCAGCAGCTTAGAAGGGGGAGCCCAGTACTTC. This translates into CASSLEGGAQYF.

The chain has TRBV14 and TRBJ2-1, with D maybe TRBD1 (6 bases). Germline lookup yields CDR1 SGHDN and CDR2 FVKESK. V was clipped by 6 bases and J by 8 bases, with 8 bases between them. The CDR3 runs 11 residues. The DNA of the CDR3 is TGTGCCAGCAGTACAGGGCATGAGCAGTTCTTC. It is translated as CASSTGHEQFF. The full variable domain, with the rest looked up from reference TRBV14 and TRBJ2-1, is EAGVTQFPSHSVIEKGQTVTLRCDPISGHDNLYWYRRVMGKEIKFLLHFVKESKQDESGMPNNRFLAERTGGTYSTLKVQPAELEDSGVYFCASSTGHEQFFGPGTRLTVL.

This clonotype was found a few times. This chain uses TRBV29-1 with TRBJ1-2; no clear D. The CDR3 has 13 residues. The germline gives CDR1 SQVTM, CDR2 ANQGSEA. V lost 2 bases and J 8 bases, leaving 15 bases between the germline ends. The CDR3 nucleotides are TGCAGCGTTGAATGGGGAGCCGTTGAGGGCTACACCTTC. This gives the protein CSVEWGAVEGYTF.

This chain joins TRBV25-1 and TRBJ1-5; no clear D. The CDR3 runs to 12 residues. Trimming shortened V by 3 bases and J by 5 bases, and 5 bases separated the two germline ends. Germline V gene sequence: CDR1 MGHDK, CDR2 SYGVNS. CDR3 protein: CASSDEDQPQHF. The CDR3 DNA follows: TGTGCCAGCAGTGATGAGGATCAGCCCCAGCATTTT.

This clonotype has a handful of counts. The V gene is TRBV7-9, the J gene TRBJ1-2; 7 bases line up with TRBD1. V lost 5 bases to trimming and J lost 3 bases; unmatched junction nucleotides: 9. Per germline, CDR1 SEHNR and CDR2 FQNEAQ (reference sequence). The CDR3 runs 15 residues. In nucleotides, the CDR3 is TGTGCCAGCAGCCCAGGCAGGGGGGGCGACTATGGCTACACCTTC. Protein product: CASSPGRGGDYGYTF.

The chain carries TRBV15 and TRBJ2-1; 9 nucleotides agree with TRBD1. The J call may be wrong; the DNA end is better matched by TRBJ2-7. The CDR3 contains 14 residues. Germline CDR1 LNHNV, CDR2 YYDKDF (reference sequence). The CDR3, as DNA: TGTGCCACCAGCACCCCCGGACAGGGGAATGAGCAGTACTTC. This gives the protein CATSTPGQGNEQYF.

This clonotype showed up just a few times. The chain combines TRBV6-2 or TRBV6-3 with TRBJ2-4; D ambiguous. The length of the CDR3 is 15 residues. V was cut by 5 bases and J by 15 bases, with 26 bases left in between. Germline loops: CDR1 MNHEY, CDR2 SVGEGT. As DNA, the CDR3 is TGTGCCAGCAGTCGTGACGGGTCCCGTTTTGGGATTTGGTACTTC. Translated: CASSRDGSRFGIWYF.

The rearrangement uses TRBV14 and TRBJ2-2, with D possibly called TRBD1 or TRBD2 (5 bases each). Trimming removed 6 bases from V and 1 base from J, with 12 bases in between. The V gene's germline CDR1 is SGHDN and CDR2 FVKESK. CDR3 length: 15 amino acids. The CDR3 region is CASRLRDGNTGELFF. In DNA, the CDR3 is TGTGCCAGCAGGCTCCGGGACGGGAACACCGGGGAGCTGTTTTTT.

The chain has TRBV12-3 or TRBV12-4 and TRBJ2-2; TRBD1 agrees at 8 bases. V shed 7 bases and J 6 bases; nucleotides not matched to a gene: 4. CDR3 length: 13 residues. In DNA form, the CDR3 reads TGTGCCAGCAAACCACAGGGGGCCGGGGAGCTGTTTTTT. As protein: CASKPQGAGELFF.

The chain has TRBV6-2 or TRBV6-3 and TRBJ2-1; a possible D gene is TRBD2 (5 bases). The CDR3 length is 15 residues. Germline-derived CDR1 and CDR2 are MNHEY and SVGEGT. V lost 7 bases to trimming and J lost 8 bases, with 21 bases between them. The CDR3 sequence is CASTEVEGGSDEQFF. The CDR3, as DNA: TGTGCCAGCACCGAAGTCGAGGGTGGTAGCGATGAGCAGTTCTTC.

The chain carries TRBV20-1 and TRBJ2-7, with D possibly being TRBD2 (5 bases). CDR3 size: 13 residues. The germline V gene has CDR1 DFQATT and CDR2 SNEGSKA (reference sequence). V dropped 2 bases and J dropped 3 bases, with 11 bases sitting between them. CDR3 sequence (DNA): TGCAGTGCTAGAACGGGATCCTTCTACGAGCAGTACTTC. It yields the protein CSARTGSFYEQYF.

J is TRBJ2-5 and V is TRBV20-1; possible D gene TRBD1, 6 bases. V shed 7 bases and J shed 2 bases, with 17 bases lying between them. Germline CDR1 and CDR2: DFQATT and SNEGSKA (reference sequence). This CDR3 has 14 amino acids. CDR3 sequence reads: CSGLGANWQETQYF. The CDR3 coding sequence is TGCAGTGGTCTGGGGGCGAATTGGCAAGAGACCCAGTACTTC.